This TCR beta chain was recorded in a study of T cells after yellow fever vaccination (dated by TCRdb to between 2019 and 2020). Notes on the research overall: Libraries from fractions with low cell numbers were prepared with the SMART-Seq v4 Ultra Low Input RNA kit. To follow T-cell clones before and after both primary and booster YFV17D yellow fever vaccination, bulk TCR alpha and beta repertoires underwent longitudinal sequencing. Two healthy male donors made up the cohort, one aged 18 to 29 years and the other aged 30 to 39 years. Blood samples were taken at several timepoints before and after primary and secondary immunization, and bulk PBMC replicates and cell subsets were isolated. Overall study results and their limits: Because abundant contaminating clonotypes from the bulk population could be contained in FACS-sorted repertoires, computational filtering was required. Most clones expanded after primary vaccination were re-detected after the booster (just under 97% of CD4 and roughly 85% of CD8), suggesting broad memory maintenance. A small share of clonotypes was detected in both CD4 and CD8 compartments, with the overlap likely arising from convergent recombination. The secondary T-cell response was weaker than the primary response but faster, peaking on day 5 instead of day 15. Only two donors were included in the study, so the extent to which the findings can be generalized is limited.

This specimen's treatment or condition label, per the study, means: live attenuated yellow fever vaccine strain. At each blood-draw timepoint, two biological replicates of bulk PBMCs were obtained. PBMCs were isolated from peripheral blood using a standard Ficoll-Paque protocol. TriZol was used to extract RNA from bulk PBMCs, from CD4 and CD8 fractions, and from dextramer-positive and dextramer-negative fractions. In its sample, this clonotype was seen many times. The antigen this receptor binds is unknown. Qualities for individual bases were not recorded, and no much larger clone is one base off. TCR cDNA was synthesized by 5'RACE template switching, through which a universal primer site and unique molecular identifiers were introduced. cDNA synthesis was primed from both the TCR alpha and TCR beta constant segments. Libraries were amplified in two PCR steps, with sample barcodes and sequencing adapters added in the second step. Libraries were sequenced on Illumina HiSeq 2500 (2x100 bp) or NovaSeq (2x150 bp). The published analysis was carried out like this. MIGEC handled demultiplexing of reads and collapsing into UMI consensus sequences, while MiXCR performed V(D)J alignment. Vaccine-responding clonotypes were defined with edgeR using replicate PBMC samples, requiring FDR below 0.01 and a log2 fold change above 5 up to day 15. Each bulk clonotype received a CD4 or CD8 identity based on whether the sequenced CD4 or CD8 repertoire contained that clonotype at higher abundance. The public reads were reanalyzed by TCRdb: fastp trimming at Q25, MiXCR alignment, in-frame beta chains only. Each entry is one CDR3 protein sequence, shown with its most common DNA and genes. TCRdb's processing, not the authors' own work, is the source of the V and J calls. The sample table contains 600,000 to 750,000 distinct CDR3 sequences; only one count was recorded for roughly an eighth of them. The top ten clonotypes cover more than 13% of the sample.

Here the sequenced sample was PBMCs, taken on the day of the yellow fever booster vaccination. The TCR sequence derives from a man younger than 40 who received the YFV17D yellow fever vaccine.

The nucleotide sequence is TGTGCCAGCAGCTTAGGGGACAGGTTGAACACTGAAGCTTTCTTT. It encodes CASSLGDRLNTEAFF. The chain is encoded by TRBV7-9 joined to TRBJ1-1; TRBD1 fits 8 bases in the junction. The V end gives up 1 base and the J end 0 bases, leaving 1 base in the junction not matched to a gene. There are 15 amino acids in the CDR3, from cysteine to phenylalanine inclusive. The DNA shown is the 45-base CDR3, in frame from base 1. CDR1 SEHNR and CDR2 FQNEAQ were looked up in the germline V gene (reference sequence).